The rows below give T cell receptor beta chains drawn from one sample of a study of cytomegalovirus exposure and HLA in healthy donors. Profiling relied on immunoSEQ multiplex PCR, and the TCRdb table lists in-frame clones only, not all of them. The data show more than 70,000 clones, over 70% seen once. Material: PBMCs. The receptors come from a man aged 40-55 years in good health and CMV-seronegative. The CDR3 runs from the conserved cysteine through the conserved F or W. D genes are given only for firm matches. A clone size is listed for some rows: how often the clone was seen (once, few, many), or a class if it is expanded.

j_call: TRBJ1-2; d_call: TRBD1; clone_size: .; v_call: TRBV4-1; cdr3_aa: CASSHLLRGQVSGYTF; cdr3_nt: TGCGCCAGCAGCCACCTCCTAAGGGGACAGGTCAGCGGCTACACCTTC
j_call: TRBJ2-1; d_call: .; clone_size: .; v_call: TRBV9; cdr3_aa: CASSPPWSGEQFF; cdr3_nt: TGTGCCAGCAGCCCGCCGTGGAGCGGTGAGCAGTTCTTC
j_call: TRBJ2-7; d_call: .; clone_size: few; v_call: TRBV7-8; cdr3_aa: CASSEKGGAVYEQYF; cdr3_nt: TGTGCCAGCAGCGAGAAAGGGGGAGCCGTATACGAGCAGTACTTC
j_call: TRBJ1-5; d_call: .; clone_size: .; v_call: TRBV2; cdr3_aa: CASSENGFRNQPQHF; cdr3_nt: TGTGCCAGCAGCGAAAACGGGTTTCGCAATCAGCCCCAGCATTTT
j_call: TRBJ1-5; d_call: .; clone_size: .; v_call: TRBV5-6; cdr3_aa: CASSLSGEGWPQHF; cdr3_nt: TGTGCCAGCAGCTTGTCGGGGGAAGGGTGGCCCCAGCATTTT
j_call: TRBJ1-6; d_call: .; clone_size: once; v_call: TRBV19; cdr3_aa: CASSLGRGSNYNSPLHF; cdr3_nt: TGTGCCAGTAGTCTGGGGCGGGGCAGCAATTATAATTCACCCCTCCACTTT
j_call: TRBJ2-4; d_call: TRBD1; clone_size: .; v_call: TRBV11-2; cdr3_aa: CASSSGQAAVQYF; cdr3_nt: TGTGCCAGCAGCTCAGGACAGGCCGCGGTTCAGTACTTC
j_call: TRBJ2-5; d_call: .; clone_size: .; v_call: TRBV5-8; cdr3_aa: CASSLEGSQTRQETQYF; cdr3_nt: TGTGCCAGCAGCTTGGAAGGTTCACAGACGCGTCAAGAGACCCAGTACTTC
j_call: TRBJ1-2; d_call: TRBD1; clone_size: .; v_call: TRBV11-3; cdr3_aa: CASSFLTGEGYTF; cdr3_nt: TGTGCCAGCAGCTTCCTGACAGGGGAAGGCTACACCTTC
j_call: TRBJ2-7; d_call: .; clone_size: .; v_call: TRBV9; cdr3_aa: CASSVEWQSSYEQYF; cdr3_nt: TGTGCCAGCAGCGTAGAATGGCAGTCCTCCTACGAGCAGTACTTC
j_call: TRBJ2-7; d_call: .; clone_size: .; v_call: TRBV27; cdr3_aa: CATLPLGRGFSEQYF; cdr3_nt: TGTGCCACCCTCCCTCTCGGCAGGGGATTTTCCGAGCAGTACTTC
j_call: TRBJ1-5; d_call: .; clone_size: .; v_call: TRBV4-2; cdr3_aa: CASKGEVSNQPQHF; cdr3_nt: TGTGCCAGCAAAGGCGAGGTGAGCAATCAGCCCCAGCATTTT
j_call: TRBJ2-7; d_call: TRBD2; clone_size: .; v_call: TRBV19; cdr3_aa: CASSPLAGYSYEQYF; cdr3_nt: TGTGCCAGTAGTCCCCTAGCGGGGTACTCCTACGAGCAGTACTTC
j_call: TRBJ1-4; d_call: TRBD1; clone_size: .; v_call: TRBV7-9; cdr3_aa: CASSLRDSDNEKLFF; cdr3_nt: TGTGCCAGCAGCTTAAGGGACAGTGATAATGAAAAACTGTTTTTT
j_call: TRBJ1-2; d_call: .; clone_size: .; v_call: TRBV2; cdr3_aa: CASSEQGGYGYTF; cdr3_nt: TGTGCCAGCAGTGAACAGGGAGGCTATGGCTACACCTTC
j_call: TRBJ1-2; d_call: TRBD1; clone_size: .; v_call: TRBV5-6; cdr3_aa: CASSFGTAYYGYTF; cdr3_nt: TGTGCCAGCAGCTTCGGGACAGCGTACTATGGCTACACCTTC
j_call: TRBJ2-1; d_call: TRBD2; clone_size: .; v_call: TRBV4-1; cdr3_aa: CASSQEGTSGSRGVF; cdr3_nt: TGCGCCAGCAGCCAAGAAGGGACTAGCGGGTCCCGAGGGGTCTTC
j_call: TRBJ1-2; d_call: .; clone_size: .; v_call: TRBV9; cdr3_aa: CASSVQGYGYTF; cdr3_nt: TGTGCCAGCAGCGTTCAGGGTTATGGCTACACCTTC
j_call: TRBJ2-3; d_call: .; clone_size: .; v_call: TRBV7-2; cdr3_aa: CASSLDSHADTQYF; cdr3_nt: TGTGCCAGCAGCTTAGACAGTCACGCGGATACGCAGTATTTT
j_call: TRBJ2-5; d_call: .; clone_size: .; v_call: TRBV11-1; cdr3_aa: CASSPLGGTQYF; cdr3_nt: TGTGCCAGCAGCCCGCTGGGAGGGACCCAGTACTTC
j_call: TRBJ2-7; d_call: .; clone_size: few; v_call: TRBV4-1; cdr3_aa: CASSQGLGASYEQYF; cdr3_nt: TGCGCCAGCAGCCAAGGGCTAGGGGCCTCCTACGAGCAGTACTTC
j_call: TRBJ2-5; d_call: .; clone_size: .; v_call: TRBV11-3; cdr3_aa: CASSLGRGGETQYF; cdr3_nt: TGTGCCAGCAGCTTAGGAAGGGGAGGAGAGACCCAGTACTTC
j_call: TRBJ2-1; d_call: .; clone_size: .; v_call: TRBV28; cdr3_aa: CASSLSRGYNEQFF; cdr3_nt: TGTGCCAGCAGTTTGAGTCGGGGGTACAATGAGCAGTTCTTC
j_call: TRBJ2-3; d_call: .; clone_size: .; v_call: TRBV9; cdr3_aa: CASSVASGLTDTQYF; cdr3_nt: TGTGCCAGCAGCGTAGCGTCAGGCCTCACAGATACGCAGTATTTT
j_call: TRBJ1-2; d_call: .; clone_size: .; v_call: TRBV28; cdr3_aa: CAIREPPLGYTF; cdr3_nt: TGTGCCATCAGGGAGCCTCCGCTTGGCTACACCTTC
j_call: TRBJ1-1; d_call: .; clone_size: once; v_call: TRBV19; cdr3_aa: CASSITFRFSGMNTEAFF; cdr3_nt: TGTGCCAGTAGTATAACTTTTCGTTTCTCAGGTATGAACACTGAAGCTTTCTTT
j_call: TRBJ2-3; d_call: TRBD1; clone_size: .; v_call: TRBV5-1; cdr3_aa: CASSWDPTGMADTQYF; cdr3_nt: TGCGCCAGCAGCTGGGACCCGACAGGGATGGCAGATACGCAGTATTTT
j_call: TRBJ1-1; d_call: .; clone_size: .; v_call: TRBV18; cdr3_aa: CASSPGTPAFF; cdr3_nt: TGTGCCAGCTCCCCTGGGACACCAGCTTTCTTT
j_call: TRBJ1-2; d_call: .; clone_size: once; v_call: TRBV6-5; cdr3_aa: CASSYRETYYGYTF; cdr3_nt: TGTGCCAGCAGTTATCGGGAGACTTACTATGGCTACACCTTC
j_call: TRBJ2-3; d_call: TRBD1; clone_size: .; v_call: TRBV6-1; cdr3_aa: CASSEKGQGVADTQYF; cdr3_nt: TGTGCCAGCAGTGAAAAAGGACAGGGAGTGGCAGATACGCAGTATTTT
j_call: TRBJ1-2; d_call: TRBD1; clone_size: .; v_call: TRBV29-1; cdr3_aa: CSAITGDSGNYGYTF; cdr3_nt: TGCAGCGCCATAACTGGGGACAGCGGTAACTATGGCTACACCTTC
j_call: TRBJ1-6; d_call: TRBD1; clone_size: once; v_call: TRBV6-1; cdr3_aa: CASNREGAINSPLHF; cdr3_nt: TGTGCCAGCAATCGGGAGGGGGCAATTAATTCACCCCTCCACTTT
j_call: TRBJ2-1; d_call: TRBD2; clone_size: .; v_call: TRBV27; cdr3_aa: CASSDSGGGYNEQFF; cdr3_nt: TGTGCCAGCAGCGATAGCGGGGGGGGCTACAATGAGCAGTTCTTC
j_call: TRBJ2-3; d_call: TRBD2; clone_size: .; v_call: TRBV5-6; cdr3_aa: CASSLSLAGGTDTQYF; cdr3_nt: TGTGCCAGCAGCCTATCCCTAGCGGGGGGGACAGATACGCAGTATTTT
j_call: TRBJ2-3; d_call: .; clone_size: once; v_call: TRBV28; cdr3_aa: CATVTGTSDTQYF; cdr3_nt: TGTGCCACCGTAACAGGGACCTCAGATACGCAGTATTTT
j_call: TRBJ1-1; d_call: TRBD1; clone_size: .; v_call: TRBV6-5; cdr3_aa: CASSLGTGNTEAFF; cdr3_nt: TGTGCCAGCAGTCTTGGGACAGGGAACACTGAAGCTTTCTTT
j_call: TRBJ2-5; d_call: .; clone_size: .; v_call: TRBV6-1; cdr3_aa: CASRQLETQYF; cdr3_nt: TGTGCCAGCAGACAGTTAGAGACCCAGTACTTC
j_call: TRBJ1-5; d_call: TRBD1; clone_size: .; v_call: TRBV28; cdr3_aa: CASSPGGGSQPQHF; cdr3_nt: TGTGCCAGCAGCCCGGGAGGGGGCTCTCAGCCCCAGCATTTT
j_call: TRBJ1-4; d_call: .; clone_size: .; v_call: TRBV28; cdr3_aa: CASSSAGGRVNEKLFF; cdr3_nt: TGTGCCAGCAGTTCCGCCGGGGGGCGCGTCAATGAAAAACTGTTTTTT
j_call: TRBJ1-4; d_call: TRBD1; clone_size: .; v_call: TRBV4-2; cdr3_aa: CASSNGDRESEKLFF; cdr3_nt: TGTGCCAGCAGCAACGGGGACAGGGAAAGTGAAAAACTGTTTTTT
j_call: TRBJ1-2; d_call: .; clone_size: .; v_call: TRBV12-1; cdr3_aa: CASSWDITNYGYTF; cdr3_nt: TGTGCCAGCAGCTGGGACATAACTAACTATGGCTACACCTTC
j_call: TRBJ2-1; d_call: .; clone_size: .; v_call: TRBV5-1; cdr3_aa: CASSLASGSYNEQFF; cdr3_nt: TGCGCCAGCAGCTTGGCAAGCGGGTCCTACAATGAGCAGTTCTTC
j_call: TRBJ2-1; d_call: .; clone_size: .; v_call: TRBV6-5; cdr3_aa: CASSRRQVEFF; cdr3_nt: TGTGCCAGCAGTCGACGACAGGTTGAGTTCTTC
j_call: TRBJ2-1; d_call: TRBD2; clone_size: .; v_call: TRBV2; cdr3_aa: CASSAPSGGVYNEQFF; cdr3_nt: TGTGCCAGCAGTGCGCCAAGCGGGGGGGTTTACAATGAGCAGTTCTTC
j_call: TRBJ2-5; d_call: TRBD2; clone_size: few; v_call: TRBV4-2; cdr3_aa: CASSHGTSGGETQYF; cdr3_nt: TGTGCCAGCAGCCACGGGACTAGCGGGGGAGAGACCCAGTACTTC
j_call: TRBJ1-6; d_call: TRBD1; clone_size: few; v_call: TRBV7-9; cdr3_aa: CASSPRQGYNSPLHF; cdr3_nt: TGTGCCAGCAGCCCTCGACAGGGATATAATTCACCCCTCCACTTT